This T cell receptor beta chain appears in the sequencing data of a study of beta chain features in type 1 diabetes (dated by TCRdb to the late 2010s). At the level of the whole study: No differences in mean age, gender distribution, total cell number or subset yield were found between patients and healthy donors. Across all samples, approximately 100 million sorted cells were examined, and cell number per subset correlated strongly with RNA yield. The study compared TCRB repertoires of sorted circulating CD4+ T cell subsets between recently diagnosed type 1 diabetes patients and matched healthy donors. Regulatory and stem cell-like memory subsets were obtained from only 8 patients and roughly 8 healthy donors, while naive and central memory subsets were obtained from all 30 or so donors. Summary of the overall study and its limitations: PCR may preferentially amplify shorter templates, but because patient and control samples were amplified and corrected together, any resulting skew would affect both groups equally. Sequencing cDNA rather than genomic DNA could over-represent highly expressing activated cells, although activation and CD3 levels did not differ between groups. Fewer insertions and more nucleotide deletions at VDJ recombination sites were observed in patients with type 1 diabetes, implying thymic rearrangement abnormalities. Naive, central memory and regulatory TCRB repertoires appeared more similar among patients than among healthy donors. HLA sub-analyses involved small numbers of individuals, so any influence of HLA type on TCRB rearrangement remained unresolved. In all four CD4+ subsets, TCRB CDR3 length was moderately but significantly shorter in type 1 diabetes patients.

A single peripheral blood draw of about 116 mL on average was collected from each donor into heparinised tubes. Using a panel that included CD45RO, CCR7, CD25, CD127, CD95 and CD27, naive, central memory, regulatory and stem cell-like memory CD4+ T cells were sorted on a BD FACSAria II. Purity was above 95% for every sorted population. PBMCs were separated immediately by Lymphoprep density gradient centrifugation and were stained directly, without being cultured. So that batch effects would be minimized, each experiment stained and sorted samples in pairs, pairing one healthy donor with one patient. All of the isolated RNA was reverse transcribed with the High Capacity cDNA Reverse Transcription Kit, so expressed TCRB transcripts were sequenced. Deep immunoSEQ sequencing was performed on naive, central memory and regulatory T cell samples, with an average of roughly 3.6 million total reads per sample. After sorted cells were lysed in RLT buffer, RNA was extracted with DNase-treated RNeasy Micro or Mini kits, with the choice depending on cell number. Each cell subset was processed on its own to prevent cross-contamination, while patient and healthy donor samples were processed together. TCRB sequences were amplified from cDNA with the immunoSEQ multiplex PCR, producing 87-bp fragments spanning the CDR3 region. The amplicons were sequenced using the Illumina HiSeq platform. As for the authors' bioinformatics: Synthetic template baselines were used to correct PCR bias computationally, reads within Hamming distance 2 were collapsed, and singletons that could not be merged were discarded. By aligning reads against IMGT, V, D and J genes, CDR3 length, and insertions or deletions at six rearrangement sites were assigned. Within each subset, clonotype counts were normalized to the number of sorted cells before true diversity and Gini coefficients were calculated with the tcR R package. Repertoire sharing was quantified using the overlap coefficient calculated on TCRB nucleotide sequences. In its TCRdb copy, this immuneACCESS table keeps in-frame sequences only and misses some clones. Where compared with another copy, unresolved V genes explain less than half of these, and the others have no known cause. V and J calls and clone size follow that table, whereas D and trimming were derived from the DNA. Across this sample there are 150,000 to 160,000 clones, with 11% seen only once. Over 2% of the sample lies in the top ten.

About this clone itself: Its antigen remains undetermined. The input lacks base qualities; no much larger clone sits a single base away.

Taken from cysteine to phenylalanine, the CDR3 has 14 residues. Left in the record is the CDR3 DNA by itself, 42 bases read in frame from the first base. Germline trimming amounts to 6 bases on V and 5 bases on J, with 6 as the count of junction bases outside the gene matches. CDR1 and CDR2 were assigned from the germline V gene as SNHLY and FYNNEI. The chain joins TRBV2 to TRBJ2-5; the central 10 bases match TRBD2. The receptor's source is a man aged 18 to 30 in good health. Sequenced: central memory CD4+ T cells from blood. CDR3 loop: CASRTLAGDETQYF. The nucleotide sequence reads TGTGCCAGCAGGACCCTAGCGGGAGATGAGACCCAGTACTTC.